This T cell receptor beta chain was obtained from a study of blood T cell repertoires in COVID-19. Study-level information: Sample material is recorded as cDNA or gDNA derived from T cells, B-cell-depleted T cells, or PBMCs.

The germline V gene has CDR1 MDHEN and CDR2 SYDVKM. V was clipped by 2 bases and J by 5 bases; unmatched bases: 3. The CDR3 contains 14 residues. Authors' processing steps: By means of reference gene primer amplification, nucleated cell counts were estimated. Clones were sequenced by immunoSEQ multiplex PCR, and TCRdb holds only the in-frame ones, with some missing. V and J calls plus clone size are reproduced from that table; the DNA served to infer D and trimming. The sample shows approximately 360,000 clones, under 85% of them seen only once. Individuals aged about 18 to 95 years were recruited from 24 US areas. Resolution of symptoms, clearance, or two negative PCRs was present in recovered Cohort 3 donors.

Sequences were obtained from PBMCs or T cells enriched from blood (not recorded which). The receptor's source is a woman aged 50 to 60 who had recovered from COVID-19. This rearrangement joins TRBV28 to TRBJ1-2; 9 bases line up with TRBD1. CDR3 sequence: CASSLAGQGYGYTF. CDR3 bases: TGTGCCAGCAGTTTAGCCGGACAGGGGTATGGCTACACCTTC.